This TCR beta chain was sequenced in a study of blood T cell repertoires in COVID-19. As for the study in general: Spain, Italy and the United States supplied samples that represented acute and convalescent COVID-19. T cells, B-cell-depleted T cells, or PBMCs provided the cDNA or gDNA that served as material.

From germline, CDR1 is MDHEN and CDR2 SYDVKM. The CDR3 runs to 15 residues. The ends lost 5 bases at V and 7 bases at J; junction bases unmatched: 12. Authors' methods: Counts of nucleated cells, estimated from reference gene primer amplification, were obtained. The repertoire was sequenced with immunoSEQ multiplex PCR; TCRdb's copy has only in-frame clones and lacks some. From that table come the V and J calls and clone size; the DNA was used to work out D and trimming. The sample lists over 150,000 clones; over 60% were seen once. The rearrangement joins TRBV28 to TRBJ1-2; TRBD1 agrees at 8 bases. Sequenced material: peripheral blood. This TCR came from a man older than 75 with acute or convalescent COVID-19. DNA for the CDR3: TGTGCCAGCAGTCCCCCCCAGGGGGCAGGGGGTGGCTACACCTTC. Protein sequence: CASSPPQGAGGGYTF.